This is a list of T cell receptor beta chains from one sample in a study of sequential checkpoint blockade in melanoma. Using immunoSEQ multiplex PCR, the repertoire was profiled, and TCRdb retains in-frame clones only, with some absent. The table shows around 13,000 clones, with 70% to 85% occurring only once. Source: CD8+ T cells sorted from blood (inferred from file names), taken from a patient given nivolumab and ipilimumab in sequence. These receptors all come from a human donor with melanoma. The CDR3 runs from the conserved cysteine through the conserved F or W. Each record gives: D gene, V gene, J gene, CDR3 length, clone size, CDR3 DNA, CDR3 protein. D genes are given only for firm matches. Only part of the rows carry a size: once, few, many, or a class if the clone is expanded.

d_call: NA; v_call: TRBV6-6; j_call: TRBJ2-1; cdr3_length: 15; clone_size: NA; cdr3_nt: TGTGCCAGCAGTTACTCGTACAGGGATGACAATGAGCAGTTCTTC; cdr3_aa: CASSYSYRDDNEQFF
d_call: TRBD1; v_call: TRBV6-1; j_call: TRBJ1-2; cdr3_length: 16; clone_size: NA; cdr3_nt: TGTGCCAGCAGTGAAGCGGGGGACAGGCCTTTCTATGGCTACACCTTC; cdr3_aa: CASSEAGDRPFYGYTF
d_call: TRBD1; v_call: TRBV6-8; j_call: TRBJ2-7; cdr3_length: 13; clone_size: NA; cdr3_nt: TGTGCCAGGGGGACAGTAGGCTCCTACGAGCAGTACTTC; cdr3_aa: CARGTVGSYEQYF
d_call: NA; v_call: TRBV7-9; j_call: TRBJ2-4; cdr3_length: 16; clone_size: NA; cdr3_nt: TGTGCCACCCTGGGACACGCTGGCGAGGCCAAAAACATTCAGTACTTC; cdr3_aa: CATLGHAGEAKNIQYF
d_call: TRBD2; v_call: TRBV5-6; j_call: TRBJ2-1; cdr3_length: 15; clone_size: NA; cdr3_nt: TGTGCCAGCCTGGTCGGGGGGTCTACCTACAATGAGCAGTTCTTC; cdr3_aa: CASLVGGSTYNEQFF
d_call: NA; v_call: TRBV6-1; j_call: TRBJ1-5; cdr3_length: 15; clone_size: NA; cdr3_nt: TGTGCCAGCAGTGAAGGCAGGGCGAGCAATCAGCCCCAGCATTTT; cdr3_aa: CASSEGRASNQPQHF
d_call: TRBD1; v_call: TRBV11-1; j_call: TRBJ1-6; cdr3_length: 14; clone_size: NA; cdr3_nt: TGTGCCAGCAGCCGGACAGGGAATAATTCACCCCTCCACTTT; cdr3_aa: CASSRTGNNSPLHF
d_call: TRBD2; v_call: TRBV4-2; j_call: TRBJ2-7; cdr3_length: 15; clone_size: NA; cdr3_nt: TGTGCCAGCAGCCAGACTAGCGGGAGTACCAACGAGCAGTACTTC; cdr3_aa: CASSQTSGSTNEQYF
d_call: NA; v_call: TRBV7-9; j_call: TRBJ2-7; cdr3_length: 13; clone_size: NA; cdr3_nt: TGTGCCAGCAGCCCGGAGCCGACGTACGAGCAGTACTTC; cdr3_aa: CASSPEPTYEQYF
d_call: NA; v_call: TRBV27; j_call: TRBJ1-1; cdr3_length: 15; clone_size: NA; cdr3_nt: TGTGCCAGCAGTTTATCACGCGGGGGGAACACTGAAGCTTTCTTT; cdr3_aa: CASSLSRGGNTEAFF
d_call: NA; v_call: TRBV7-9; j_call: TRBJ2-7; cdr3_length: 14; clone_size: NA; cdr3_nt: TGTGCCAGCAGCTTAGCCTTAGGACATTACGAGCAGTACTTC; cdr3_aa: CASSLALGHYEQYF
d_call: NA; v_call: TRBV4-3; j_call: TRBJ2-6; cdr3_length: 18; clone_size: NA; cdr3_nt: TGCGCCAGCAGCCAATTCCTACGGGTATCTGTAGGGGCCAACGTCCTGACTTTC; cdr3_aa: CASSQFLRVSVGANVLTF
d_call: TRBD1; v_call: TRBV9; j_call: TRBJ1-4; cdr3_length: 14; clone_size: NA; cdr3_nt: TGTGCCAGCAGCGCCACAGGGGGCTGGGAAAAACTGTTTTTT; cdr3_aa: CASSATGGWEKLFF
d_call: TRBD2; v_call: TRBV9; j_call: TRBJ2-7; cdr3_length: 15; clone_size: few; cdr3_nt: TGTGCCAGCAGCGTAGAAACGGGAGGGGGCTACGAGCAGTACTTC; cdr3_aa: CASSVETGGGYEQYF
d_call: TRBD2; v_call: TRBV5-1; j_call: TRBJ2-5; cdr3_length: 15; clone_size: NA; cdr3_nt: TGCGCCAGCAGCTGGACTAGCGGGAGACGAGAGACCCAGTACTTC; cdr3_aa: CASSWTSGRRETQYF
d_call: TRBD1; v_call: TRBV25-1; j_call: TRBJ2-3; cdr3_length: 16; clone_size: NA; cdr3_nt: TGTGCCAGCAGTGAACCAGGGGGTAGGGGGACAGATACGCAGTATTTT; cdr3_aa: CASSEPGGRGTDTQYF
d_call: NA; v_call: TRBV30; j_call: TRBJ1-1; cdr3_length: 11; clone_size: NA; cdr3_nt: TGTGCCTGGGAAGAGGACACTGAAGCTTTCTTT; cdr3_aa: CAWEEDTEAFF
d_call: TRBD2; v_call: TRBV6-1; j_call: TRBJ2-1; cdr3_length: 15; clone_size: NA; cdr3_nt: TGTGCCAGCAGTGTACTTAGCGGGAGGGTAGATGAGCAGTTCTTC; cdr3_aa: CASSVLSGRVDEQFF
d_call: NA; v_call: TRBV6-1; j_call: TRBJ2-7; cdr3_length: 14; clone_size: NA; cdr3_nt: TGTGCCAGCAGTGTGGACTGGGGAATCTACGAGCAGTACTTC; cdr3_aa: CASSVDWGIYEQYF
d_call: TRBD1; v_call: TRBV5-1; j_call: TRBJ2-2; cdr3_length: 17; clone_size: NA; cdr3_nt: TGCGCCAGCAGCTCCATGACAGGGGGATTGAACACCGGGGAGCTGTTTTTT; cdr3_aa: CASSSMTGGLNTGELFF